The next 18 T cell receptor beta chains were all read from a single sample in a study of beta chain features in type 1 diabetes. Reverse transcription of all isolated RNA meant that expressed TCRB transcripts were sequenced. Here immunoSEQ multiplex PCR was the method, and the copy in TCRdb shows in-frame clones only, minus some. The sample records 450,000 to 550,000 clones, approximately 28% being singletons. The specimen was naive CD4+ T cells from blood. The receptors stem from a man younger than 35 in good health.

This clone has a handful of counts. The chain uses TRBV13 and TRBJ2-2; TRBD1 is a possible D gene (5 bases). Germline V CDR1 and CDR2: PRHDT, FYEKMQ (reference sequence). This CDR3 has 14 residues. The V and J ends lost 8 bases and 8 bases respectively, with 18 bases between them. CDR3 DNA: TGTGCCAGCGCAAGGGGCCTATCGAGTGGGGAGCTGTTTTTT. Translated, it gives CASARGLSSGELFF.

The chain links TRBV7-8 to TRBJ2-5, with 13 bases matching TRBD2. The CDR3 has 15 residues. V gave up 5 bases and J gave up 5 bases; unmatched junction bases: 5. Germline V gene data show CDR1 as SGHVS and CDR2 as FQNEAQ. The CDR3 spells CASSRLLAGGETQYF. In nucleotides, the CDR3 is TGTGCCAGCAGCCGTTTACTAGCGGGAGGGGAGACCCAGTACTTC.

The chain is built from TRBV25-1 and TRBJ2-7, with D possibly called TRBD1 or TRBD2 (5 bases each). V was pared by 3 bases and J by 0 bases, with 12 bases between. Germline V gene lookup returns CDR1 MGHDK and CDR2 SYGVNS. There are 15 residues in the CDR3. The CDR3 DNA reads TGTGCCAGCAGTGACAGGGAGTTACTCTCCTACGAGCAGTACTTC. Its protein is CASSDRELLSYEQYF.

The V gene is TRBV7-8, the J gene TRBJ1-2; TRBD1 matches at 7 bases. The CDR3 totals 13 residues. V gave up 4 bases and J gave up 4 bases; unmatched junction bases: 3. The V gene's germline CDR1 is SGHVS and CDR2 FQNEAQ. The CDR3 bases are TGTGCCAGCAGCTCTTGGGACAGCTATGGCTACACCTTC. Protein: CASSSWDSYGYTF. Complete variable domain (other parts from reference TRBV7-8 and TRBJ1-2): GAGVSQSPRYKVAKRGQDVALRCDPISGHVSLFWYQQALGQGPEFLTYFQNEAQLDKSGLPSDRFFAERPEGSVSTLKIQRTQQEDSAVYLCASSSWDSYGYTFGSGTRLTVV.

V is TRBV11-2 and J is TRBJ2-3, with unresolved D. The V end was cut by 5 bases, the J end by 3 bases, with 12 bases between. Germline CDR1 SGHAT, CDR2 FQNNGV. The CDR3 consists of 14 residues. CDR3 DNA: TGTGCCAGCAGCCCCTCGTTTAGGACAGATACGCAGTATTTT. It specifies CASSPSFRTDTQYF.

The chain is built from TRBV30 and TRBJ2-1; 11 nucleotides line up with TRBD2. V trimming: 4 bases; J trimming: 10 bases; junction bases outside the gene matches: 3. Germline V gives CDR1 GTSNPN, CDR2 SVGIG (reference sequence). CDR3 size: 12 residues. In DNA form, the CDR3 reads TGTGCCTGGACTAGCGGGGGGTTCGAGCAGTTCTTC. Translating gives CAWTSGGFEQFF.

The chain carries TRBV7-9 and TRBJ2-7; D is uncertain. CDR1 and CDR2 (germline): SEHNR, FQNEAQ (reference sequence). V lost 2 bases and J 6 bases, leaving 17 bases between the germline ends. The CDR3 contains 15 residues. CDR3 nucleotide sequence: TGTGCCAGCAGCTTATCAGGCAGTGGGGTGGTCGAGCAGTACTTC. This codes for CASSLSGSGVVEQYF.

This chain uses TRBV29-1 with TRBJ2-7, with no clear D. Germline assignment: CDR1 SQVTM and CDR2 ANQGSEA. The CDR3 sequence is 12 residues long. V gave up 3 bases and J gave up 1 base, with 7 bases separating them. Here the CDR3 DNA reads TGCAGCGTTGACGGACCTTCCTACGAGCAGTACTTC. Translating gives CSVDGPSYEQYF.

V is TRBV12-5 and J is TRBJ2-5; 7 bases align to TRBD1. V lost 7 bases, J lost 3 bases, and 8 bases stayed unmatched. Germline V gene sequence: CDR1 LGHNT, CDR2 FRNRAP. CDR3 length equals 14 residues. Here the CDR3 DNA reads TGTGCTAGTGCCCGAACAGGGACAGAAGAGACCCAGTACTTC. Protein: CASARTGTEETQYF.

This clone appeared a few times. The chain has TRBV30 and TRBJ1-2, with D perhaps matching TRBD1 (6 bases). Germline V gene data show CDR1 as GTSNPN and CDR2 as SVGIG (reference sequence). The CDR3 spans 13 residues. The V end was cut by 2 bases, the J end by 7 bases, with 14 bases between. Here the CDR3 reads CAWSTQGFSGYTF. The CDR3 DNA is TGTGCCTGGAGTACCCAGGGGTTTAGTGGCTACACCTTC.

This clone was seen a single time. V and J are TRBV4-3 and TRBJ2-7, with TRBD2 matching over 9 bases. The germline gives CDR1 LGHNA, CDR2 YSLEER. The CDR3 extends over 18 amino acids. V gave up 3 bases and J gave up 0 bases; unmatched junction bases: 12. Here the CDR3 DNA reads TGCGCCAGCAGCCAGACCCCTGATATAGCGGGAGCCTCCTACGAGCAGTACTTC. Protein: CASSQTPDIAGASYEQYF.

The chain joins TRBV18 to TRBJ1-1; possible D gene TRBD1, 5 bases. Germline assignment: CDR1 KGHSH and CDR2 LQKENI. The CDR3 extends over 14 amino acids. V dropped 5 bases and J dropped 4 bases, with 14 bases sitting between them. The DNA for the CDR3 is TGTGCCAGCTCAGCCACCCAGGGAGGCACTGAAGCTTTCTTT. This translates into CASSATQGGTEAFF.

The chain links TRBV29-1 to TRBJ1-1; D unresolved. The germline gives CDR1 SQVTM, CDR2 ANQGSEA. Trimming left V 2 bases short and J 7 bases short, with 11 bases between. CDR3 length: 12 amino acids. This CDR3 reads CSVESSRDEAFF. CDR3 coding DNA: TGCAGCGTTGAATCGAGCCGTGATGAAGCTTTCTTT. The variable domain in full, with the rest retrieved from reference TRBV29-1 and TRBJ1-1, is SAVISQKPSRDICQRGTSLTIQCQVDSQVTMMFWYRQQPGQSLTLIATANQGSEATYESGFVIDKFPISRPNLTFSTLTVSNMSPEDSSIYLCSVESSRDEAFFGQGTRLTVV.

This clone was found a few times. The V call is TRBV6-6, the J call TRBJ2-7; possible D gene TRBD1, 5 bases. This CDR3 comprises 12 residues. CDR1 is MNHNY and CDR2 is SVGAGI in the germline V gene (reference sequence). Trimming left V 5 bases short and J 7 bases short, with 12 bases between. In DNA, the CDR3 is TGTGCCAGCAGTACTGGGGCGCTGGAGCAGTACTTC. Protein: CASSTGALEQYF.

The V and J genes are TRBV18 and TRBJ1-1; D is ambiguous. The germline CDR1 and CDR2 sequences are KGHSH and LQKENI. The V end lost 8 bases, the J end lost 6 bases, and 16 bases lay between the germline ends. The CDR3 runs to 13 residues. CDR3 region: CASHTLGGPEAFF. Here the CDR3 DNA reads TGTGCCAGCCACACCCTGGGAGGTCCTGAAGCTTTCTTT.

CDR3 nucleotides: TGTGCCATCAGTGGGTTCCAAATTGGCTACACCTTC. Protein: CAISGFQIGYTF. This chain links TRBV10-3 with TRBJ1-2, with D uncertain. CDR3 length equals 12 residues. Looked up from germline, CDR1 is ENHRY and CDR2 is SYGVKD. Trimming cost V 4 bases and J 7 bases, with 10 bases left between them.

CDR3 sequence: CAWGLFHTF. In nucleotides, the CDR3 is TGTGCCTGGGGCTTGTTCCACACCTTC. The chain has TRBV30 and TRBJ1-2; no firm D call. CDR1 is GTSNPN and CDR2 is SVGIG in the germline V gene (reference sequence). Trimming removed 5 bases at V and 12 bases at J, with 10 bases between. CDR3 length: 9 amino acids.

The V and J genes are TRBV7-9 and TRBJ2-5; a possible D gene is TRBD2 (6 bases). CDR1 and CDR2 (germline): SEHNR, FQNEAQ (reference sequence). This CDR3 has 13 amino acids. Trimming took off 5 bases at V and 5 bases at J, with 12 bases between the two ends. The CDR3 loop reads CASSPTSKETQYF. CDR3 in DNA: TGTGCCAGCAGCCCTACTAGCAAGGAGACCCAGTACTTC.